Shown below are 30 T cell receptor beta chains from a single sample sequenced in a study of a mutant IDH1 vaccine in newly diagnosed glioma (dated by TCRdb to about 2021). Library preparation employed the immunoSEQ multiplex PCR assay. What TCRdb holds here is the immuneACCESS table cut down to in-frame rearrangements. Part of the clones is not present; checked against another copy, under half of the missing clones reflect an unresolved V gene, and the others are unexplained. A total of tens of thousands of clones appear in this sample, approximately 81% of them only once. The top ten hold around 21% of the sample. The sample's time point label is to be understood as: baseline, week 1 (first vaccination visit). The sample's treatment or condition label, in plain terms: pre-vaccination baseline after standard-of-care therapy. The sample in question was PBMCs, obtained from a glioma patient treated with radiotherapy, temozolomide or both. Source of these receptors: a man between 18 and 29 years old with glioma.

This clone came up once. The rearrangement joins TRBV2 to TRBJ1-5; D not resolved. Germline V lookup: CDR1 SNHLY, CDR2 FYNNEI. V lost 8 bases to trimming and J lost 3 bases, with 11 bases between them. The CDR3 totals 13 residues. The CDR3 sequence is CASGRANNQPQHF. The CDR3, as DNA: TGTGCCAGCGGGAGGGCCAACAATCAGCCCCAGCATTTT.

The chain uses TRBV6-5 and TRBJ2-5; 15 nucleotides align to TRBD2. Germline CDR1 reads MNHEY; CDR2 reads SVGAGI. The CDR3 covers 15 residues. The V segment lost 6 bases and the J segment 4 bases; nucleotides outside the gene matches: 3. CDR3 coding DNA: TGTGCCAGCAGCCAGGGACTAGCGGGAGGAGAGACCCAGTACTTC. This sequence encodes CASSQGLAGGETQYF.

The CDR3 loop reads CASSFDMGWSGNTIYF. CDR3 DNA sequence: TGTGCCAGCAGCTTTGACATGGGGTGGTCTGGAAACACCATATATTTT. This chain connects TRBV5-5 to TRBJ1-3, with no clear D. Trimming cost V 2 bases and J 1 base, with 13 bases left between them. Germline lookup yields CDR1 SGHKS and CDR2 YYEKEE (reference sequence). The CDR3 loop spans 16 amino acids.

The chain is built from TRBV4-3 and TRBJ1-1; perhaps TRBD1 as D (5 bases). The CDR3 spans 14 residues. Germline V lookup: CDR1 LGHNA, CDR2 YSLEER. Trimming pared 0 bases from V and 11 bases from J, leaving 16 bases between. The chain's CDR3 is CASSQEVGGFTAFF. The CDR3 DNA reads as TGCGCCAGCAGCCAAGAAGTGGGGGGTTTTACGGCTTTCTTT.

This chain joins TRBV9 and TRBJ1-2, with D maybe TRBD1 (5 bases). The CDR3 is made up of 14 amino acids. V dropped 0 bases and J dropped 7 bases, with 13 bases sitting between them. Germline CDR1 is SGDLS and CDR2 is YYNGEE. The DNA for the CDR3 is TGTGCCAGCAGCGTAGGAGGGGAGGCAGTTGGCTACACCTTC. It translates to CASSVGGEAVGYTF.

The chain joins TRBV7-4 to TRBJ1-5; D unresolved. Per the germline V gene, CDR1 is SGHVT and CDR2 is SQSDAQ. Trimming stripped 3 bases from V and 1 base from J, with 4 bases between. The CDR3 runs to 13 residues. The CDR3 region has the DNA TGTGCCAGCAGCTTTAAGAGCAATCAGCCCCAGCATTTT. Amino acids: CASSFKSNQPQHF.

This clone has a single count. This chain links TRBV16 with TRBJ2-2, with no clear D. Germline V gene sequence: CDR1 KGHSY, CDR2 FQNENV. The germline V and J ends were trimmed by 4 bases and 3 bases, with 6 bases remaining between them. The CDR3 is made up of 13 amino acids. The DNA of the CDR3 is TGTGCCAGCAGCCGAGGATACACCGGGGAGCTGTTTTTT. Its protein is CASSRGYTGELFF.

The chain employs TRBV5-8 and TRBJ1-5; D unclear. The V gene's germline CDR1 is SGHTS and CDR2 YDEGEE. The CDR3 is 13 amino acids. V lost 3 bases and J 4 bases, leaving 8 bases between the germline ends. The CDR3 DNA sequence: TGTGCCAGCAGCTCCGCGATTAATCAGCCCCAGCATTTT. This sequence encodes CASSSAINQPQHF.

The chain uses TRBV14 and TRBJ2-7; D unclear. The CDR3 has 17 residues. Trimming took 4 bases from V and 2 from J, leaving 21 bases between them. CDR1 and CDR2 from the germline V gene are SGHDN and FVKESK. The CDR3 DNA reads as TGTGCCAGCAGCCGGGTAGGGTCCCTCTTTCGGGCCTACGAGCAGTACTTC. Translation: CASSRVGSLFRAYEQYF.

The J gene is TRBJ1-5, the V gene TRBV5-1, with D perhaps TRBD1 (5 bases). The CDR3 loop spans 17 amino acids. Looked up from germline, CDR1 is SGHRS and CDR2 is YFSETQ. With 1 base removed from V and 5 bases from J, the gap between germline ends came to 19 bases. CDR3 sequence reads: CASSLLKDTISYQPQHF. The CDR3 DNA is TGCGCCAGCAGCTTGCTCAAGGACACGATCTCCTATCAGCCCCAGCATTTT.

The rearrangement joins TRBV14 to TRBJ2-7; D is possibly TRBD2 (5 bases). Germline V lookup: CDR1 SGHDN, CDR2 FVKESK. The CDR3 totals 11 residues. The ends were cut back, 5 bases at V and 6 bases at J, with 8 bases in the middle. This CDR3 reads CASSLLGEQYF. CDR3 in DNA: TGTGCCAGCAGCTTACTAGGCGAGCAGTACTTC.

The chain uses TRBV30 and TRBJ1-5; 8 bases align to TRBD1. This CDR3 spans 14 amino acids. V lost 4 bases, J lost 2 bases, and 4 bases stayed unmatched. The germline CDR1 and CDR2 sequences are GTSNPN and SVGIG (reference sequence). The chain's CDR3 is CAWKQTGGNQPQHF. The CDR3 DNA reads TGTGCCTGGAAGCAGACAGGGGGCAATCAGCCCCAGCATTTT.

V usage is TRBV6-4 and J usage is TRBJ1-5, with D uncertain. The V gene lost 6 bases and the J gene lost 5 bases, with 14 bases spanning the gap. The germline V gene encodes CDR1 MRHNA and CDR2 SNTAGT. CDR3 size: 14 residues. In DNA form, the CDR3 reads TGTGCCAGCAGGGGCAGGCAGACTGATCAGCCCCAGCATTTT. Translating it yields CASRGRQTDQPQHF.

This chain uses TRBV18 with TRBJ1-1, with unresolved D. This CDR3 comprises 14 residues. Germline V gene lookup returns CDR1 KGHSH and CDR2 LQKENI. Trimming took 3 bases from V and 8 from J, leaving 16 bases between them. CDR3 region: CASSPGGRFSEAFF. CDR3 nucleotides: TGTGCCAGCTCACCCGGCGGGAGGTTTTCAGAAGCTTTCTTT.

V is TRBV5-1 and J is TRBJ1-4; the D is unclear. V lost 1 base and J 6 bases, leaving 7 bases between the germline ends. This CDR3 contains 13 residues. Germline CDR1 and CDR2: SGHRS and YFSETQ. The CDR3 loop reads CASSLTGDEKLFF. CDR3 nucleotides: TGCGCCAGCAGCTTGACGGGTGATGAAAAACTGTTTTTT.

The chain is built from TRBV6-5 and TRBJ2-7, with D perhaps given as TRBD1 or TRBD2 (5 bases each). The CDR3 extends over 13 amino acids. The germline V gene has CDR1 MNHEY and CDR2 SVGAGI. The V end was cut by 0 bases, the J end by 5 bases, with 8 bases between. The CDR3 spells CASSYSGPDEQYF. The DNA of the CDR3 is TGTGCCAGCAGTTACTCGGGACCCGACGAGCAGTACTTC.

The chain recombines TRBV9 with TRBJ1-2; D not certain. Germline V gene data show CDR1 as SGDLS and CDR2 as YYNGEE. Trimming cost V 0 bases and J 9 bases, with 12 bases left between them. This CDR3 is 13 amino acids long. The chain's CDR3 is CASSVGAGRSYTF. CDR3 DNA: TGTGCCAGCAGCGTAGGGGCCGGAAGGAGCTACACCTTC.

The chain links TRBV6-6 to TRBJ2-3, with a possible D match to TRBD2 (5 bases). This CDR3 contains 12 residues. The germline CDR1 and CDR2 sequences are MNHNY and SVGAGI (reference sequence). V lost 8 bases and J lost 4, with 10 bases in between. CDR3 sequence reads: CASVSGSDTQYF. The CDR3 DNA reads TGTGCCAGCGTCTCGGGGTCAGATACGCAGTATTTT.

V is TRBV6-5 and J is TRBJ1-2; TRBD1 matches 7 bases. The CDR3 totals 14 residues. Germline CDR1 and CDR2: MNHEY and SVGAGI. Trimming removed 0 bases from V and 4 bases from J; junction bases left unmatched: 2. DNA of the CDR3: TGTGCCAGCAGTTACTCCACAGGGGCCTATGGCTACACCTTC. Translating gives CASSYSTGAYGYTF.

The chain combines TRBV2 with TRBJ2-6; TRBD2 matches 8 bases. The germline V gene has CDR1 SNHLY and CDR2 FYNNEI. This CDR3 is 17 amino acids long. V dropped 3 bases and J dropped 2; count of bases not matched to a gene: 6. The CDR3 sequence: CASSEVAGGTGANVLTF. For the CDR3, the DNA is TGTGCCAGCAGTGAGGTGGCGGGGGGTACTGGGGCCAACGTCCTGACTTTC.

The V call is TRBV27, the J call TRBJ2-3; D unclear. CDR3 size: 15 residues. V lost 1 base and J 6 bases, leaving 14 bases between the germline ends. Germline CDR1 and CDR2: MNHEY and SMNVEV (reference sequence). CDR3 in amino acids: CASSLFVADGDTQYF. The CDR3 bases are TGTGCCAGCAGTTTATTCGTCGCAGATGGGGATACGCAGTATTTT.

CDR3 coding DNA: TGTGCCAGCAGTTACCGTGGGGACAGGGGAGGGGATGGCTACACCTTC. This encodes CASSYRGDRGGDGYTF. The chain recombines TRBV6-5 with TRBJ1-2; 10 bases map to TRBD1. With 2 bases clipped from V and 6 bases from J, the junction kept 9 bases outside the gene matches. CDR3 length: 16 amino acids. From germline, CDR1 is MNHEY and CDR2 SVGAGI.

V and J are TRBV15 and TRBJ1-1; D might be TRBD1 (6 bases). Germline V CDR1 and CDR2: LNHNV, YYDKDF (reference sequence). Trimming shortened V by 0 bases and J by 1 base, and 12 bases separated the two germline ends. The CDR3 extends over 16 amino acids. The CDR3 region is CATSRDPGAPNTEAFF. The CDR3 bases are TGTGCCACCAGCAGAGATCCGGGGGCACCGAACACTGAAGCTTTCTTT.

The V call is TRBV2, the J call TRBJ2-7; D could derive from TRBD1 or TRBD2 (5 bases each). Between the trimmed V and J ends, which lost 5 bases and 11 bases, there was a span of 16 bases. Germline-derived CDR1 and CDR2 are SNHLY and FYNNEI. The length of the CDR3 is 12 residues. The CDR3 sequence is CASSFGDRREYF. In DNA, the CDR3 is TGTGCCAGCAGTTTCGGGGACCGCCGGGAGTACTTC.

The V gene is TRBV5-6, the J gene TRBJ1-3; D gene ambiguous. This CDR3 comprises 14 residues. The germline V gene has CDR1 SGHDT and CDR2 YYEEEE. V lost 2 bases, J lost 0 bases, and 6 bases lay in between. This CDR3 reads CASSFGYSGNTIYF. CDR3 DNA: TGTGCCAGCAGCTTCGGATACTCTGGAAACACCATATATTTT.

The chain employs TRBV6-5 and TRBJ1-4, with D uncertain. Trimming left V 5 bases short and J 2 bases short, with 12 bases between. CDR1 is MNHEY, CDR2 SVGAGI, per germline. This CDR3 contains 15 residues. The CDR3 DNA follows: TGTGCCAGCAGTCCCCTTTCTGGGACTAATGAAAAACTGTTTTTT. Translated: CASSPLSGTNEKLFF.

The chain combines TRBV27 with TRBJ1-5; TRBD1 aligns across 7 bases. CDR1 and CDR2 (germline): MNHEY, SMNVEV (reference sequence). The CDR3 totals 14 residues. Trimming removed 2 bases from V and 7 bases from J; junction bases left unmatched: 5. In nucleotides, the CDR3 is TGTGCCAGCAGTTTAGGTTACAGGGGCCAGCCCCAGCATTTT. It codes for CASSLGYRGQPQHF.

This CDR3 is CASSLPTVGGGNEQYF. Here the CDR3 DNA reads TGTGCCAGCAGTTTACCGACAGTGGGGGGGGGCAACGAGCAGTACTTC. This chain uses TRBV27 with TRBJ2-7; D perhaps matches TRBD2 (7 bases). Germline CDR1 and CDR2: MNHEY and SMNVEV (reference sequence). The CDR3 length is 16 residues. V lost 2 bases and J lost 5, with 19 bases in between.

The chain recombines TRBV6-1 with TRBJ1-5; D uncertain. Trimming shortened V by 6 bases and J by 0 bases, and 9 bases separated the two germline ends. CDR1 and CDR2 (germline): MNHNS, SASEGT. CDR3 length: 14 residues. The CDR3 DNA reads TGTGCCAGCAGCCCTCTGGGTAGCAATCAGCCCCAGCATTTT. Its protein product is CASSPLGSNQPQHF.

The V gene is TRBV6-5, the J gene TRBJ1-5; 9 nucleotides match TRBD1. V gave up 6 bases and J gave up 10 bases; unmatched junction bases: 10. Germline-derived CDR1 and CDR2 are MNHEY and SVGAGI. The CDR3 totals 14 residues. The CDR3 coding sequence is TGTGCCAGCAGACCGACAGGGGGAAGGGAACCCCAGCATTTT. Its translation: CASRPTGGREPQHF.